This entry is about one T cell receptor (beta chain). The sample originates from a study of blood T cell repertoires in COVID-19. About the research overall: Whether acute or convalescent, the COVID-19 samples came from the United States, Italy and Spain. From T cells, B-cell-depleted T cells, or PBMCs came the material, which was cDNA or gDNA.

Trimming took 4 bases from V and 1 from J, leaving 14 bases between them. There are 15 residues in the CDR3. Germline V CDR1 and CDR2: SGDLS, YYNGEE. Original processing notes: Amplified reference gene primers provided the basis for estimating nucleated cell counts. Profiling relied on immunoSEQ multiplex PCR, and the TCRdb table lists in-frame clones only, not all of them. The V and J calls and the clone size are those of that table, but D and trimming were determined from the DNA. This sample carries tens of thousands of clones, approximately 83% of them seen once, and the ten largest clones take 5.5% to 8%.

J is TRBJ1-1 and V is TRBV9, with D tentatively TRBD1 (6 bases). This sequence originates from a man aged 30-40 years with COVID-19, enrolled during active disease. Sequencing used peripheral blood. CDR3 bases: TGTGCCAGCAGCCCCGGGACAATGGCGAACACTGAAGCTTTCTTT. Amino acids: CASSPGTMANTEAFF. The full variable domain, its missing parts supplied by reference TRBV9 and TRBJ1-1, is DSGVTQTPKHLITATGQRVTLRCSPRSGDLSVYWYQQSLDQGLQFLIQYYNGEERAKGNILERFSAQQFPDLHSELNLSSLELGDSALYFCASSPGTMANTEAFFGQGTRLTVV.